This T cell receptor delta chain was sequenced for a study of in vitro expanded adult blood gammadelta T cells (dated by TCRdb to between 2020 and 2021). For the wider study: Sort purities ranging from around 94% to 100% Vgamma9Vdelta2 cells among T cells were obtained. The study compared the TCR repertoire of Vgamma9Vdelta2 T cells expanded in vitro with a mistletoe-extract drug against those expanded with HMBPP or zoledronate. Each donor's cells were separately stimulated with HMBPP, zoledronate or AbnobaViscum P, and TRG and TRD CDR3 repertoires were sequenced for every condition. Three subjects were included in the TCR repertoire analysis.

The germline V gene provides CDR1 GEAIGNYY and CDR2 EKD. The CDR3 goes from the cysteine to the phenylalanine over 21 residues. Only the CDR3 DNA is retained, 63 bases long and in frame from the first base. Germline trimming amounts to 0 bases on V and 0 bases on J, with 10 as the count of junction bases outside the gene matches. Broad study findings and their caveats: All repertoires were derived from in vitro expanded cultures of healthy donor cells rather than from mistletoe-treated patients. Each donor had a private TRDV2 repertoire shared between treatments, and in multidimensional scaling the TRD repertoires clustered by subject rather than by stimulant. Top TRGV9 CDR3 clonotypes were largely public, being shared across donors and across all three stimulation conditions. AbnobaViscum P-expanded Vgamma9Vdelta2 repertoires showed CDR3 length, diversity and J usage similar to HMBPP- and zoledronate-expanded repertoires, suggesting a polyclonal response.

Relative to its sample, this clone is large (0.1 to 1%). The antigen it recognizes is unknown. Nothing much larger sits one base from this clone, and base qualities are not available. This sample includes further DNA sequences coding for the same CDR3. The treatment or condition label here, explained by the study, means: AbnobaViscum Pini, a non-fermented European mistletoe (Viscum album, pine host) extract drug, 800 to 1,000 ug/mL. Live CD3+ TCRgammadelta+ Vgamma9+ Vdelta2+ T cells were FACS-sorted on a FACS Aria III after expansion. PBMC were exposed to about 1,000 ug/mL AbnobaViscum P for one day and then washed three times before expansion. Expansion of the cultures lasted approximately 2 weeks, and IL-2 was replenished every 3 to 4 days. Following the one-day stimulant pulse, cells were washed three times and were subsequently cultured in medium containing roughly 97 U/mL IL-2. Peripheral blood mononuclear cells were isolated by Lymphoprep gradient centrifugation and cryopreserved in liquid nitrogen before culture.

Library creation used 5' RACE. For each sample, RNA was extracted from about 10,000 sorted cells with the RNeasy Micro Kit. To build the libraries, template-switch reverse transcription was performed and then the CDR3gamma and CDR3delta regions were amplified by PCR. Sequencing of the amplicons was done on an Illumina MiSeq with the V2 300 kit, which yielded 150 bp paired-end reads. The authors processed their data as follows. FastQC version 0.11.8 was used to assess read quality. Reads were aligned to GenBank TRG or TRD reference genes with MiXCR version 3.0.3 to construct CDR3 sequences. MiXCR ran with default parameters, except that TRDD assembly used 3 instead of 5 consecutive nucleotides. Repertoire analyses, including normalized Shannon-Wiener diversity, clonotype tracking and multidimensional scaling, used VDJtools version 1.2.1 with default settings. CDR3 sequences that were out-of-frame or contained stop codons were left out of the analysis. For TCRdb, the public reads were processed anew by CATT, and duplicate DNA sequences were folded into one row. In this record, the V and J calls reflect TCRdb's handling and not the investigators' own analysis. The sample table records about 650 delta-chain clones; around 32% of these occur just once. The ten largest clones add up to around 26% of the sample.

Sequences were derived from gamma-delta T cells from peripheral blood expanded in culture, sampled from an in vitro culture stimulated with Abnoba P. The sequence joins TRDV2 to TRDJ3; 10 of the junction bases match TRDD3. This clonotype originated in an adult in good health. The DNA is as follows: TGTGCCTGTGACACCGTACTGGGGGATTCCGAATCCTCCTGGGACACCCGACAGATGTTTTTC. Translated, it gives CACDTVLGDSESSWDTRQMFF.